This T cell receptor beta chain derives from a study of regulatory T cells in long-lasting Graves disease. With iRepertoire HTBI primers and Arm-PCR of CDR3 regions, TCR beta libraries were built. TCRdb re-called the multiplex PCR reads through MiXCR, storing one row per CDR3 protein. The table shows around 250,000 distinct CDR3 sequences, with 15% to 20% occurring only once. The V gene lost 4 bases and the J gene lost 5 bases, with 9 bases spanning the gap. This CDR3 is 12 amino acids long. CDR1 and CDR2 from the germline V gene are SGHTS and YDEGEE. Indicated time point: newly diagnosed GD, antithyroid drugs for less than 3 months. PBMC-derived RNA was used for the TCR library. The same sample was also studied in work on T cells in Graves' hyperthyroidism and ophthalmopathy.

The sequencing here drew on peripheral blood mononuclear cells (PBMCs), taken at new diagnosis, from a patient treated with antithyroid drugs. This chain links TRBV5-8 with TRBJ1-1; D is unclear. This receptor was identified in a woman aged 25 to 39 with Graves disease. This CDR3 is CASSRWGTEAFF. DNA for the CDR3: TGTGCCAGCAGCCGCTGGGGAACTGAAGCTTTCTTT.